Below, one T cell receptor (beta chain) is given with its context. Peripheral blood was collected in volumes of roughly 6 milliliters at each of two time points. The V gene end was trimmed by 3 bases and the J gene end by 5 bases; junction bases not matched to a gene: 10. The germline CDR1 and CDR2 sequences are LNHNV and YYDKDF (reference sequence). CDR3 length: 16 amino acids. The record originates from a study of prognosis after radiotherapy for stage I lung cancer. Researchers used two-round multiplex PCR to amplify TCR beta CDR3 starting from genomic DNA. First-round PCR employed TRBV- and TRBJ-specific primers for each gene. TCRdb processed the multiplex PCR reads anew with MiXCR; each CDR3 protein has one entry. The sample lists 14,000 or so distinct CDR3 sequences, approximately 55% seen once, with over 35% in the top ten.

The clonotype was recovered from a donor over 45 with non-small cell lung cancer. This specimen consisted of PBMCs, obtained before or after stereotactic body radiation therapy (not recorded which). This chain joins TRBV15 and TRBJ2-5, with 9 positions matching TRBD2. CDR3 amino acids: CATSRVLWTSVETQYF. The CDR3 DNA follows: TGTGCCACCAGCAGGGTCCTGTGGACTAGCGTTGAGACCCAGTACTTC.